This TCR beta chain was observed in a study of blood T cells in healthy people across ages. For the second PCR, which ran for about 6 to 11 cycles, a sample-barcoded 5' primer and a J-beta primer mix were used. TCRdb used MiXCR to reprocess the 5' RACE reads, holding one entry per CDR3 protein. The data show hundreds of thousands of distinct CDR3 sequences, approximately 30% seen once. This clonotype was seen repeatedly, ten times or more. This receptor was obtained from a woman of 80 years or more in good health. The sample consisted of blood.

CDR3 loop: CASSLVLAGGETQYF. The CDR3 DNA follows: TGCGCCAGCAGCTTGGTACTAGCGGGGGGAGAGACCCAGTACTTC. This chain connects TRBV5-1 to TRBJ2-5; 12 bases match TRBD2. The ends lost 0 bases at V and 4 bases at J; junction bases unmatched: 1. The CDR3 runs to 15 residues. Germline lookup yields CDR1 SGHRS and CDR2 YFSETQ.